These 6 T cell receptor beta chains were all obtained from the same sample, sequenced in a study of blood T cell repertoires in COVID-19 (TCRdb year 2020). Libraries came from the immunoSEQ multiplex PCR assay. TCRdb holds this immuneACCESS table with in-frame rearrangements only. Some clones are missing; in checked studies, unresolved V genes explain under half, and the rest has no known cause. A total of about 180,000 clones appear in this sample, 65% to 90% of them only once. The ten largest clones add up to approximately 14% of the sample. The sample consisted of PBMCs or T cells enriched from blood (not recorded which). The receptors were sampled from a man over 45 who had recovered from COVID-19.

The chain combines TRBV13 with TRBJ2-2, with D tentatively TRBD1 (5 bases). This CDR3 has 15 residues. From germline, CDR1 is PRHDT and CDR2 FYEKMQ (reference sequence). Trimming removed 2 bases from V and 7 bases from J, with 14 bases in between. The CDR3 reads CASSLTRANFGELFF. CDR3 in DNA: TGTGCCAGCAGCTTAACCAGGGCCAACTTCGGGGAGCTGTTTTTT.

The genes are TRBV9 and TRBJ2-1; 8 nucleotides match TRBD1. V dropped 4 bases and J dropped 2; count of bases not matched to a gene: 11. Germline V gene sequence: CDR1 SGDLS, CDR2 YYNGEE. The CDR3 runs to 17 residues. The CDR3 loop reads CASSPRDRLSTYNEQFF. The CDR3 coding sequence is TGTGCCAGCAGCCCCCGGGACAGGCTCTCCACCTACAATGAGCAGTTCTTC.

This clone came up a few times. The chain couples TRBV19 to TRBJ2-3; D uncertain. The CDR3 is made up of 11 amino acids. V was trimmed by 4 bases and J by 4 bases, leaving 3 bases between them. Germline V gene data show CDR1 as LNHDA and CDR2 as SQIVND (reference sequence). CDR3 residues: CASSSADTQYF. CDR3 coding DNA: TGTGCCAGTAGTAGCGCAGATACGCAGTATTTT.

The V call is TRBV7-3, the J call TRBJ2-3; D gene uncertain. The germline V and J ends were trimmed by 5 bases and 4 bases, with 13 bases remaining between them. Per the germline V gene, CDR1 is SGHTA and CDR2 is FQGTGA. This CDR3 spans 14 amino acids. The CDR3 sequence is CASSPRHPADTQYF. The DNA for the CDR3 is TGTGCCAGCAGCCCAAGACACCCCGCAGATACGCAGTATTTT.

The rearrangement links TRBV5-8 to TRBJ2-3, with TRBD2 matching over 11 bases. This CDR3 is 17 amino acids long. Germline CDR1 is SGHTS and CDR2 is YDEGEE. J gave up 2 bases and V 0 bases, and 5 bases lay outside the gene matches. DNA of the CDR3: TGTGCCAGCAGCTTGGGGTCGACTAGCGGGGTCACAGATACGCAGTATTTT. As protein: CASSLGSTSGVTDTQYF.

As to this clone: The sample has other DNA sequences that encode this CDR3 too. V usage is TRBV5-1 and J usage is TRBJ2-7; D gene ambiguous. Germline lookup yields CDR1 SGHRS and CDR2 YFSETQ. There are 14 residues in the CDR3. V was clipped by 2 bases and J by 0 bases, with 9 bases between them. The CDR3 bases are TGCGCCAGCAGCTTTGGCGGCAGCTCCTACGAGCAGTACTTC. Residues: CASSFGGSSYEQYF.